This is a list of T cell receptor beta chains from one sample in a study of glioma-infiltrating T cells. Using its own MiXCR run on the multiplex PCR reads, TCRdb lists one record per CDR3 protein. The table records around 350,000 distinct CDR3 sequences, 41% of them present only once. Material for sequencing was glioma tissue, nonneoplastic brain tissue, or PBMCs (not recorded which). Every receptor here comes from a human donor with low-grade glioma or glioblastoma, undergoing nonglioma brain surgery, or in good health (not recorded which). CDR3s include the opening cysteine and the closing phenylalanine or tryptophan. Fields, in order: clone size, D gene, V gene, J gene, CDR3 protein, CDR3 DNA. A D gene is named only where the DNA matches it firmly. The size field is filled for only some rows; it gives once, few, many or a size class.

abundance: few
d_gene: TRBD1
v_gene: TRBV6-2/TRBV6-3
j_gene: TRBJ2-3
CDR3aa: CASSYKPGQGRGDTQYF
CDR3nt: TGTGCCAGCAGTTACAAACCGGGACAGGGACGTGGAGATACGCAGTATTTT

abundance: many
d_gene: TRBD2
v_gene: TRBV6-1
j_gene: TRBJ2-1
CDR3aa: CASSNPGLAGGPYNEQFF
CDR3nt: TGTGCCAGCAGTAATCCGGGACTAGCGGGAGGGCCGTACAATGAGCAGTTCTTC

abundance: NA
d_gene: TRBD1
v_gene: TRBV5-1
j_gene: TRBJ2-7
CDR3aa: CASSFFADRGINEQYF
CDR3nt: TGCGCCAGCAGCTTCTTCGCGGACAGGGGAATTAACGAGCAGTACTTC

abundance: many
d_gene: TRBD1
v_gene: TRBV6-1
j_gene: TRBJ1-5
CDR3aa: CASTGTAGGRYQPQHF
CDR3nt: TGTGCCAGCACAGGGACGGCAGGGGGTAGGTATCAGCCCCAGCATTTT

abundance: NA
d_gene: NA
v_gene: TRBV20-1
j_gene: TRBJ1-1
CDR3aa: CSARAQNTEAFF
CDR3nt: TGCAGTGCTAGAGCCCAAAACACTGAAGCTTTCTTT

abundance: few
d_gene: NA
v_gene: TRBV29-1
j_gene: TRBJ1-1
CDR3aa: CSVVSSGHPNTEAFF
CDR3nt: TGCAGCGTTGTCTCTTCGGGACACCCGAACACTGAAGCTTTCTTT

abundance: few
d_gene: NA
v_gene: TRBV4-2
j_gene: TRBJ1-3
CDR3aa: CASSQRRQPGNTIYF
CDR3nt: TGTGCCAGCAGCCAACGTCGGCAGCCTGGAAACACCATATATTTT

abundance: NA
d_gene: TRBD1
v_gene: TRBV4-1
j_gene: TRBJ2-7
CDR3aa: CASNHTDRGYEQYF
CDR3nt: TGCGCCAGCAACCATACGGACAGGGGCTACGAGCAGTACTTC

abundance: NA
d_gene: NA
v_gene: TRBV12-3/TRBV12-4
j_gene: TRBJ2-7
CDR3aa: CASSSFGGTYEQYF
CDR3nt: TGTGCCAGCAGTTCATTCGGAGGCACCTACGAGCAGTACTTC

abundance: few
d_gene: NA
v_gene: TRBV28
j_gene: TRBJ1-2
CDR3aa: CASSSGGGRSYGYTF
CDR3nt: TGTGCCAGCAGTTCTGGCGGCGGACGAAGCTATGGCTACACCTTC

abundance: NA
d_gene: NA
v_gene: TRBV11-2
j_gene: TRBJ2-7
CDR3aa: CASSLVAGTTNYEQYF
CDR3nt: TGTGCCAGCAGCTTAGTCGCCGGGACGACCAACTACGAGCAGTACTTC

abundance: many
d_gene: NA
v_gene: TRBV27
j_gene: TRBJ1-5
CDR3aa: CASSNSQGNHSNQPQHF
CDR3nt: TGTGCCAGCAGTAACTCTCAGGGGAACCATAGCAATCAGCCCCAGCATTTT

abundance: NA
d_gene: NA
v_gene: TRBV7-2
j_gene: TRBJ2-2
CDR3aa: CASSLDSRANTGELFF
CDR3nt: TGTGCCAGCAGCTTAGATAGTCGGGCTAACACCGGGGAGCTGTTTTTT

abundance: NA
d_gene: NA
v_gene: TRBV19
j_gene: TRBJ1-2
CDR3aa: CASTMAGRDGNYGYTF
CDR3nt: TGTGCCAGTACAATGGCAGGAAGGGACGGGAACTATGGCTACACCTTC

abundance: NA
d_gene: NA
v_gene: TRBV5-1
j_gene: TRBJ1-2
CDR3aa: CASSLLAGTDGYTF
CDR3nt: TGCGCCAGCAGCTTGCTTGCAGGGACTGATGGCTACACCTTC

abundance: NA
d_gene: TRBD1
v_gene: TRBV20-1
j_gene: TRBJ1-1
CDR3aa: CSARVPQGETEALF
CDR3nt: TGCAGTGCTAGAGTTCCACAGGGGGAAACTGAAGCTTTATTT

abundance: NA
d_gene: NA
v_gene: TRBV20-1
j_gene: TRBJ2-2
CDR3aa: CSARDLGPPGELFF
CDR3nt: TGCAGTGCTAGAGATCTAGGCCCACCCGGGGAGCTGTTTTTT

abundance: NA
d_gene: TRBD1
v_gene: TRBV27
j_gene: TRBJ1-2
CDR3aa: CASSNLLGTGVYGYTF
CDR3nt: TGTGCCAGCAGTAATCTCCTAGGCACAGGGGTCTATGGCTACACCTTC

abundance: NA
d_gene: TRBD1
v_gene: TRBV2
j_gene: TRBJ1-1
CDR3aa: CASSEMGQGHALF
CDR3nt: TGTGCCAGCAGTGAAATGGGACAGGGGCACGCTCTCTTT

abundance: many
d_gene: NA
v_gene: TRBV28
j_gene: TRBJ1-5
CDR3aa: CASSLPGMVQPQHF
CDR3nt: TGTGCCAGCAGTTTACCCGGGATGGTTCAGCCCCAGCATTTT

abundance: NA
d_gene: NA
v_gene: TRBV6-2/TRBV6-3
j_gene: TRBJ2-7
CDR3aa: CASSYWGFNWPAGEQYF
CDR3nt: TGTGCCAGCAGTTACTGGGGATTTAACTGGCCCGCCGGGGAGCAGTACTTC

abundance: NA
d_gene: NA
v_gene: TRBV28
j_gene: TRBJ2-2
CDR3aa: CASRGTGLRIGISRTGELFF
CDR3nt: TGTGCCAGCAGGGGTACAGGGCTACGGATCGGGATCTCCCGCACCGGGGAGCTGTTTTTT

abundance: NA
d_gene: NA
v_gene: TRBV7-9
j_gene: TRBJ2-1
CDR3aa: CASSPKGDIYNEQFF
CDR3nt: TGTGCCAGCAGCCCAAAGGGGGACATCTACAATGAGCAGTTCTTC

abundance: NA
d_gene: NA
v_gene: TRBV7-2
j_gene: TRBJ2-7
CDR3aa: CVSSLNRVAVEQYF
CDR3nt: TGTGTCAGCAGCTTGAACAGGGTAGCGGTCGAGCAGTACTTC

abundance: few
d_gene: NA
v_gene: TRBV4-2
j_gene: TRBJ1-1
CDR3aa: CASSQTITDGNTEAFF
CDR3nt: TGTGCCAGCAGCCAAACAATAACGGACGGGAACACTGAAGCTTTCTTT

abundance: many
d_gene: NA
v_gene: TRBV25-1
j_gene: TRBJ1-1
CDR3aa: CASSEEGSSNTEAFF
CDR3nt: TGTGCCAGCAGTGAAGAGGGATCCTCCAACACTGAAGCTTTCTTT

abundance: NA
d_gene: TRBD2
v_gene: TRBV6-1
j_gene: TRBJ2-3
CDR3aa: CASSKSGSWPDTQYF
CDR3nt: TGTGCCAGCAGTAAGAGCGGGAGTTGGCCAGATACGCAGTATTTT

abundance: NA
d_gene: NA
v_gene: TRBV12-3/TRBV12-4
j_gene: TRBJ1-1
CDR3aa: CASSPRHETEAFF
CDR3nt: TGTGCCAGCAGTCCCAGACACGAGACTGAAGCTTTCTTT

abundance: NA
d_gene: NA
v_gene: TRBV19
j_gene: TRBJ1-5
CDR3aa: CASSIQGWQPQHF
CDR3nt: TGTGCCAGTAGTATTCAGGGTTGGCAGCCCCAGCATTTT

abundance: once
d_gene: TRBD1
v_gene: TRBV7-9
j_gene: TRBJ2-7
CDR3aa: CASSPRQGPTYEQYF
CDR3nt: TGTGCCAGCAGCCCGCGACAGGGACCGACCTACGAGCAGTACTTC

abundance: few
d_gene: NA
v_gene: TRBV7-9
j_gene: TRBJ2-1
CDR3aa: CASSPLGGRIYNEQFF
CDR3nt: TGTGCCAGCAGCCCCCTAGGTGGGAGGATCTACAATGAGCAGTTCTTC

abundance: NA
d_gene: TRBD1
v_gene: TRBV28
j_gene: TRBJ2-1
CDR3aa: CASSAPTGQSDEQFF
CDR3nt: TGTGCCAGCAGTGCCCCGACAGGGCAAAGTGATGAGCAGTTCTTC

abundance: NA
d_gene: TRBD2
v_gene: TRBV10-3
j_gene: TRBJ2-7
CDR3aa: CAISEFGGAYEQYF
CDR3nt: TGTGCCATCAGTGAGTTCGGGGGGGCTTACGAGCAGTACTTC

abundance: NA
d_gene: NA
v_gene: TRBV6-2/TRBV6-3
j_gene: TRBJ2-4
CDR3aa: CASSRQETDTRYF
CDR3nt: TGTGCCAGCAGCAGACAGGAGACAGATACGCGGTACTTC

abundance: NA
d_gene: NA
v_gene: TRBV3-1
j_gene: TRBJ2-7
CDR3aa: CASSQSRQFYPYEQYF
CDR3nt: TGTGCCAGCAGCCAAAGTCGCCAGTTCTACCCCTACGAGCAGTACTTC

abundance: NA
d_gene: NA
v_gene: TRBV7-9
j_gene: TRBJ2-2
CDR3aa: CASSRGQLNTGELFF
CDR3nt: TGTGCCAGCAGCCGAGGACAGCTTAACACCGGGGAGCTGTTTTTT

abundance: NA
d_gene: TRBD2
v_gene: TRBV12-3/TRBV12-4
j_gene: TRBJ2-3
CDR3aa: CASSFPGLARTDTQYF
CDR3nt: TGTGCCAGCAGTTTTCCGGGACTAGCGCGCACAGATACGCAGTATTTT

abundance: NA
d_gene: TRBD1
v_gene: TRBV20-1
j_gene: TRBJ2-7
CDR3aa: CSARPHGQAYEQYF
CDR3nt: TGCAGTGCTAGACCACATGGACAGGCCTACGAGCAGTACTTC

abundance: NA
d_gene: NA
v_gene: TRBV12-3/TRBV12-4
j_gene: TRBJ2-1
CDR3aa: CASSLGTVHEQFF
CDR3nt: TGTGCCAGCAGTTTAGGCACTGTCCATGAGCAGTTCTTC

abundance: NA
d_gene: NA
v_gene: TRBV28
j_gene: TRBJ1-5
CDR3aa: CASSFRRSNQPQHF
CDR3nt: TGTGCCAGCAGTTTTCGGAGGAGCAATCAGCCCCAGCATTTT

abundance: NA
d_gene: NA
v_gene: TRBV7-3
j_gene: TRBJ2-1
CDR3aa: CASSPGTTEQFF
CDR3nt: TGTGCCAGCAGCCCTGGGACAACTGAGCAGTTCTTC

abundance: NA
d_gene: TRBD1
v_gene: TRBV6-1
j_gene: TRBJ2-7
CDR3aa: CASRFCRGHYEQYF
CDR3nt: TGTGCCAGCAGATTTTGCAGGGGGCATTACGAGCAGTACTTC

abundance: NA
d_gene: TRBD2
v_gene: TRBV7-2
j_gene: TRBJ2-3
CDR3aa: CASSLMVAGLGTDTQYF
CDR3nt: TGTGCCAGCAGCTTGATGGTAGCGGGACTAGGCACAGATACGCAGTATTTT

abundance: NA
d_gene: NA
v_gene: TRBV12-3/TRBV12-4
j_gene: TRBJ2-7
CDR3aa: CASSLLRDYEQYF
CDR3nt: TGTGCCAGCAGTTTACTGCGGGACTACGAGCAGTACTTC

abundance: many
d_gene: TRBD1
v_gene: TRBV7-9
j_gene: TRBJ1-5
CDR3aa: CASSPGGQGNQPQHF
CDR3nt: TGTGCCAGCAGCCCTGGAGGACAGGGAAATCAGCCCCAGCATTTT

abundance: NA
d_gene: NA
v_gene: TRBV28
j_gene: TRBJ1-5
CDR3aa: CASSLSGVWGNQPQHF
CDR3nt: TGTGCCAGCAGTTTATCAGGGGTCTGGGGTAATCAGCCCCAGCATTTT

abundance: many
d_gene: NA
v_gene: TRBV6-1
j_gene: TRBJ1-5
CDR3aa: CASSRTVDQPQHF
CDR3nt: TGTGCCAGCAGTAGGACAGTGGATCAGCCCCAGCATTTT

abundance: NA
d_gene: NA
v_gene: TRBV5-4
j_gene: TRBJ2-4
CDR3aa: CASSFGDKNIQYF
CDR3nt: TGTGCCAGCAGCTTCGGAGACAAAAACATTCAGTACTTC

abundance: NA
d_gene: NA
v_gene: TRBV2
j_gene: TRBJ1-5
CDR3aa: CASSEELGGLGQPQHF
CDR3nt: TGTGCCAGCAGTGAAGAACTAGGAGGCTTAGGGCAGCCCCAGCATTTT

abundance: NA
d_gene: TRBD1
v_gene: TRBV25-1
j_gene: TRBJ2-7
CDR3aa: CASSDSGQGNPYEQYF
CDR3nt: TGTGCCAGCAGTGATTCGGGACAGGGAAACCCTTACGAGCAGTACTTC

abundance: NA
d_gene: TRBD2
v_gene: TRBV28
j_gene: TRBJ2-3
CDR3aa: CASSLIAGGSTDTQYF
CDR3nt: TGTGCCAGCAGTCTCATAGCGGGAGGCAGCACAGATACGCAGTATTTT

abundance: NA
d_gene: TRBD2
v_gene: TRBV5-4
j_gene: TRBJ2-1
CDR3aa: CASSLGGSKFF
CDR3nt: TGTGCCAGCAGCTTAGGCGGGAGTAAGTTCTTC

abundance: NA
d_gene: NA
v_gene: TRBV28
j_gene: TRBJ1-2
CDR3aa: CASSSGHRLYGYTF
CDR3nt: TGTGCCAGCAGTTCGGGACACCGACTTTATGGCTACACCTTC

abundance: many
d_gene: NA
v_gene: TRBV6-1
j_gene: TRBJ1-1
CDR3aa: CASSAFPGHWNTEAFF
CDR3nt: TGTGCCAGCAGTGCGTTTCCGGGACATTGGAACACTGAAGCTTTCTTT

abundance: NA
d_gene: NA
v_gene: TRBV4-2
j_gene: TRBJ1-2
CDR3aa: CASTQGDEMNYGYTF
CDR3nt: TGTGCCAGCACCCAAGGCGACGAGATGAACTATGGCTACACCTTC

abundance: NA
d_gene: NA
v_gene: TRBV27
j_gene: TRBJ2-4
CDR3aa: CASSLIGADSMGKNIQYF
CDR3nt: TGTGCCAGCAGTTTGATCGGGGCCGACAGCATGGGCAAAAACATTCAGTACTTC

abundance: NA
d_gene: TRBD1
v_gene: TRBV4-1
j_gene: TRBJ2-7
CDR3aa: CASSQTTGLYEQYF
CDR3nt: TGCGCCAGTAGCCAAACGACAGGGCTGTACGAGCAGTACTTC